These 29 T cell receptor beta chains were all obtained from the same sample, sequenced in a study of CD8 T cells in ankylosing spondylitis. Via MiXCR, TCRdb re-called the 5' RACE reads, giving one row per CDR3 protein. This repertoire shows fewer than 200,000 distinct CDR3 sequences, 15% to 20% found once; its top ten account for more than 3.5%. The specimen was blood, either unsorted or a sorted T cell fraction (not recorded which). These TCRs come from a male donor aged 10 to 30 with ankylosing spondylitis or in good health (not recorded which).

This clonotype was counted ten times or more. The chain uses TRBV25-1 and TRBJ2-5; no clear D gene. V was cut by 3 bases and J by 5 bases, with 7 bases left in between. Germline V gives CDR1 MGHDK, CDR2 SYGVNS. The CDR3 is 12 amino acids. The CDR3 DNA sequence: TGTGCCAGCAGTGAGAGACGGGAGACCCAGTACTTC. This encodes CASSERRETQYF. Filled out from reference TRBV25-1 and TRBJ2-5, the complete variable domain reads EADIYQTPRYLVIGTGKKITLECSQTMGHDKMYWYQQDPGMELHLIHYSYGVNSTEKGDLSSESTVSRIRTEHFPLTLESARPSHTSQYLCASSERRETQYFGPGTRLLVL.

This clonotype has a handful of counts. V is TRBV6-2 or TRBV6-3 and J is TRBJ1-3; no clear D. The germline gives CDR1 MNHEY, CDR2 SVGEGT. There are 17 residues in the CDR3. Trimming removed 0 bases at V and 1 base at J, with 13 bases between. CDR3 sequence: CASSYSRSEGSGNTIYF. CDR3 nucleotide sequence: TGTGCCAGCAGTTACTCGCGGTCAGAGGGTTCTGGAAACACCATATATTTT.

The V call is TRBV5-1, the J call TRBJ2-1; 9 bases fit TRBD2. The CDR3 spans 15 residues. Germline CDR1 SGHRS, CDR2 YFSETQ. V lost 4 bases and J lost 0; bases outside the gene matches: 2. The CDR3 DNA reads as TGCGCCAGCAGCCTAGCGGGGTTCTCCTACAATGAGCAGTTCTTC. Its translation is CASSLAGFSYNEQFF.

J is TRBJ1-4 and V is TRBV25-1; TRBD1 agrees at 7 bases. The V gene's germline CDR1 is MGHDK and CDR2 SYGVNS. V trimming: 5 bases; J trimming: 3 bases; junction bases outside the gene matches: 9. The CDR3 length is 16 residues. The CDR3: CASSTGQTPSNEKLFF. For the CDR3, the DNA is TGTGCCAGCAGTACGGGACAGACTCCTTCTAATGAAAAACTGTTTTTT.

This clonotype showed up many times. The chain employs TRBV7-8 and TRBJ1-5; 9 bases agree with TRBD1. This CDR3 region has 18 residues. V was pared by 5 bases and J by 0 bases, with 11 bases of the junction left unmatched. In germline, CDR1 is SGHVS, CDR2 FQNEAQ. This CDR3 is CASSPRDRVTYSNQPQHF. The CDR3 DNA follows: TGTGCCAGCAGCCCCCGGGACAGGGTGACCTATAGCAATCAGCCCCAGCATTTT.

The sample holds many counts of this clonotype. The V gene is TRBV15, the J gene TRBJ1-1; no clear D. Germline CDR1 is LNHNV and CDR2 is YYDKDF (reference sequence). V lost 0 bases, J lost 10 bases, and 12 bases lay in between. There are 13 residues in the CDR3. The CDR3 sequence is CATSRDWVSGAFF. The CDR3 nucleotides read TGTGCCACCAGCAGAGATTGGGTTTCGGGAGCTTTCTTT.

This clonotype was picked up a small number of times. The chain uses TRBV20-1 and TRBJ2-5; D possibly uses TRBD1 or TRBD2 (5 bases each). Germline values: CDR1 DFQATT, CDR2 SNEGSKA (reference sequence). V was pared by 6 bases and J by 9 bases, with 26 bases between. This CDR3 is built from 15 residues. CDR3 residues: CSARDGTKAPGAQYF. The DNA for the CDR3 is TGCAGTGCCCGCGACGGGACGAAGGCCCCTGGAGCCCAGTACTTC.

This clonotype occurred a few times. The J gene is TRBJ2-3, the V gene TRBV18, with 7 nucleotides matching TRBD1. The length of the CDR3 is 15 residues. CDR1 and CDR2 from the germline V gene are KGHSH and LQKENI. V dropped 1 base and J dropped 3; count of bases not matched to a gene: 4. CDR3 region: CASSPRQGGTDTQYF. CDR3 in DNA: TGTGCCAGCTCACCACGACAGGGTGGGACAGATACGCAGTATTTT.

This clonotype was recorded many times. The chain carries TRBV5-1 and TRBJ2-2; D gene uncertain. The CDR3 runs 12 residues. V was shortened by 0 bases and J by 10 bases, with 7 bases between the two germline ends. Germline V gene data show CDR1 as SGHRS and CDR2 as YFSETQ. The DNA for the CDR3 is TGCGCCAGCAGCTTGGCAAGCGTGGAGCTGTTTTTT. It specifies CASSLASVELFF.

The table lists this clonotype with many counts. The chain recombines TRBV10-2 with TRBJ1-1; 9 bases match TRBD1. With V trimmed by 7 bases and J by 5 bases, 8 bases remained unmatched. There are 14 residues in the CDR3. Per the germline V gene, CDR1 is WSHSY and CDR2 is SAAADI. The DNA for the CDR3 is TGCGCCAGCAACCCCGGGACAGGGTTAACTGAAGCTTTCTTT. Residues: CASNPGTGLTEAFF.

This clonotype was detected ten times or more. J is TRBJ1-4 and V is TRBV12-3 or TRBV12-4; D perhaps matches TRBD1 (5 bases). The V end lost 6 bases, the J end lost 0 bases, and 14 bases lay between the germline ends. CDR3 size: 16 residues. The CDR3 reads CASSYWDFATNEKLFF. The CDR3 DNA is TGTGCCAGCAGCTACTGGGACTTTGCAACTAATGAAAAACTGTTTTTT.

The chain links TRBV7-9 to TRBJ2-6, with 9 bases matching TRBD1. The CDR3 consists of 18 residues. V was pared by 0 bases and J by 1 base, with 4 bases of the junction left unmatched. CDR1 is SEHNR, CDR2 FQNEAQ, per germline (reference sequence). The DNA of the CDR3 is TGTGCCAGCAGCTTAGCGAGGGGACAGGGATCTGGGGCCAACGTCCTGACTTTC. The encoded protein is CASSLARGQGSGANVLTF.

This chain uses TRBV7-3 with TRBJ2-1; 13 positions match TRBD2. There are 15 residues in the CDR3. Germline-derived CDR1 and CDR2 are SGHTA and FQGTGA. V shed 5 bases and J 10 bases; nucleotides not matched to a gene: 8. The CDR3: CASSEGLAGVREQFF. The CDR3 DNA reads as TGTGCCAGCAGCGAAGGACTAGCGGGAGTAAGGGAGCAGTTCTTC.

This clonotype has ten or more counts. V gene TRBV3-1 combines with J gene TRBJ2-5; D not resolved. The CDR3 is made up of 14 amino acids. V gave up 0 bases and J gave up 9 bases, with 14 bases separating them. CDR1 LGHDT and CDR2 YNNKEL come from the germline V gene (reference sequence). The CDR3 sequence: CASSQEKRLKAQYF. The CDR3 DNA reads TGTGCCAGCAGCCAAGAAAAACGGCTCAAGGCCCAGTACTTC.

This clonotype came up a few times. The chain couples TRBV19 to TRBJ2-1; 13 bases map to TRBD2. The V and J ends lost 6 bases and 7 bases, in that order; junction bases with no gene match: 3. The CDR3 is made up of 14 amino acids. Germline CDR1 reads LNHDA; CDR2 reads SQIVND (reference sequence). Here the CDR3 reads CASSSGLAGNEQFF. The CDR3 DNA follows: TGTGCCAGTAGCTCGGGACTAGCGGGGAATGAGCAGTTCTTC.

The chain combines TRBV20-1 with TRBJ2-3, with 9 bases that match TRBD2. J was trimmed by 4 bases and V by 0 bases; bases with no gene match: 8. Germline V gene lookup returns CDR1 DFQATT and CDR2 SNEGSKA (reference sequence). The CDR3 is 16 amino acids. In nucleotides, the CDR3 is TGCAGTGCTAGAGACCCCAGGGGACTAGCCGCAGATACGCAGTATTTT. Its protein is CSARDPRGLAADTQYF.

This clonotype was observed at least ten times. This sequence joins TRBV7-9 and TRBJ2-3, with a possible D match to TRBD2 (5 bases). This CDR3 is 15 amino acids long. Trimming stripped 4 bases from V and 2 bases from J, with 13 bases between. Germline V gene lookup returns CDR1 SEHNR and CDR2 FQNEAQ (reference sequence). The CDR3 spells CASSSPGAVTDTQYF. CDR3 DNA sequence: TGTGCCAGCAGCTCCCCCGGAGCGGTCACAGATACGCAGTATTTT.

This chain links TRBV10-1 with TRBJ1-3; 8 bases fit TRBD1. Germline CDR1 is WNHNN and CDR2 is SYGVQD (reference sequence). After removal of 8 bases from V and 11 bases from J, the junction contained 11 bases not matched to a gene. CDR3 length: 13 residues. CDR3 sequence: CASAPGQGVPIYF. Written as DNA, the CDR3 is TGCGCCAGCGCCCCCGGACAGGGCGTCCCCATATATTTT.

This clonotype appeared a few times. The rearrangement links TRBV7-6 to TRBJ1-3, with 9 bases lining up with TRBD1. The ends lost 5 bases at V and 0 bases at J; junction bases unmatched: 8. Germline CDR1 SGHVS, CDR2 FNYEAQ. This CDR3 is built from 17 residues. The CDR3 DNA reads as TGTGCCAGCAGCCTAAGACAGGGGGTTAGCTCTGGAAACACCATATATTTT. This sequence encodes CASSLRQGVSSGNTIYF.

This chain uses TRBV29-1 with TRBJ2-3, with a tentative D call TRBD2 (6 bases). V dropped 7 bases and J dropped 5 bases, with 22 bases sitting between them. Germline CDR1 reads SQVTM; CDR2 reads ANQGSEA. The CDR3 loop spans 15 amino acids. The CDR3 protein is CSGPLALVGRDTQYF. The CDR3 DNA follows: TGCAGCGGCCCACTAGCCCTCGTAGGGAGAGATACGCAGTATTTT.

This clonotype was observed a few times. The V call is TRBV5-5, the J call TRBJ2-4; D is unclear. This CDR3 is built from 14 residues. CDR1 and CDR2 from the germline V gene are SGHKS and YYEKEE (reference sequence). Deletions cut 6 bases from V and 0 bases from J, with 10 bases between. Written as DNA, the CDR3 is TGTGCCAGCAATCAATATCAAGCCAAAAACATTCAGTACTTC. Translated: CASNQYQAKNIQYF.

This clonotype was seen many times. The gene calls are TRBV20-1 and TRBJ2-3, with TRBD2 identical over 10 bases. The junction had 7 bases not matched to a gene; V was cut back by 4 bases and J by 0 bases. Germline assignment: CDR1 DFQATT and CDR2 SNEGSKA (reference sequence). This CDR3 contains 16 residues. CDR3 sequence: CSATSGRSLSTDTQYF. In nucleotides, the CDR3 is TGCAGTGCTACTAGCGGGAGATCCTTGAGCACAGATACGCAGTATTTT.

This clonotype occurred a few times. This chain uses TRBV27 with TRBJ1-2; maybe TRBD1 (5 bases). The CDR3 loop spans 13 amino acids. Trimming pared 3 bases from V and 4 bases from J, leaving 9 bases between. Germline CDR1 is MNHEY and CDR2 is SMNVEV (reference sequence). The CDR3 sequence: CASSFGGGYGYTF. For the CDR3, the DNA is TGTGCCAGCAGTTTTGGGGGAGGCTATGGCTACACCTTC.

This clonotype was counted ten times or more. This chain connects TRBV5-4 to TRBJ2-3, with 8 positions matching TRBD1. The V gene end was trimmed by 5 bases and the J gene end by 4 bases; junction bases not matched to a gene: 6. The CDR3 totals 14 residues. CDR1 and CDR2 from the germline V gene are SGHNT and YYREEE (reference sequence). CDR3 in amino acids: CASSSGQGADTQYF. The CDR3 DNA reads TGTGCCAGCAGTTCCGGACAGGGAGCAGATACGCAGTATTTT.

This clonotype was counted many times. The J gene is TRBJ2-1, the V gene TRBV12-3 or TRBV12-4; D is perhaps TRBD1 (6 bases). Trimming cost V 7 bases and J 15 bases, with 19 bases left between them. There are 12 residues in the CDR3. The CDR3 region is CASTSQGTMGFF. CDR3 in DNA: TGTGCCAGCACCTCTCAGGGGACGATGGGGTTCTTC.

The sample holds many counts of this clonotype. The chain is built from TRBV6-2 or TRBV6-3 and TRBJ2-1; D remains unclear. The CDR3 extends over 15 amino acids. Trimming cost V 0 bases and J 0 bases, with 6 bases left between them. Germline loops: CDR1 MNHEY, CDR2 SVGEGT. In nucleotides, the CDR3 is TGTGCCAGCAGTTACTCGAAGAGCTCCTACAATGAGCAGTTCTTC. The encoded protein is CASSYSKSSYNEQFF.

This clonotype was found many times. The chain carries TRBV5-1 and TRBJ2-3; the D is unclear. Germline CDR1 is SGHRS and CDR2 is YFSETQ. V lost 3 bases, J lost 2 bases, and 10 bases lay in between. CDR3 length equals 14 residues. CDR3 sequence reads: CASSYHEITDTQYF. The CDR3 bases are TGCGCCAGCAGCTACCACGAGATCACAGATACGCAGTATTTT. Supplemented by reference TRBV5-1 and TRBJ2-3, the full variable domain reads KAGVTQTPRYLIKTRGQQVTLSCSPISGHRSVSWYQQTPGQGLQFLFEYFSETQRNKGNFPGRFSGRQFSNSRSEMNVSTLELGDSALYLCASSYHEITDTQYFGPGTRLTVL.

The table lists this clonotype with many counts. This CDR3 reads CASSLAGTANTEAFF. The CDR3 nucleotides are TGCGCCAGCAGCTTGGCCGGGACAGCGAACACTGAAGCTTTCTTT. The rearrangement uses TRBV5-1 and TRBJ1-1; 7 bases align to TRBD1. This CDR3 is built from 15 residues. V shed 0 bases and J 1 base; nucleotides not matched to a gene: 3. Germline V gene sequence: CDR1 SGHRS, CDR2 YFSETQ.

This clonotype was seen ten or more times. This chain connects TRBV20-1 to TRBJ2-2, with TRBD2 as a possible D gene (6 bases). The CDR3 has 13 amino acids. Deletions cut 2 bases from V and 5 bases from J, with 9 bases between. From germline, CDR1 is DFQATT and CDR2 SNEGSKA (reference sequence). The CDR3 DNA reads as TGCAGTGCTAGACCCAGCGGGACCGGGGAGCTGTTTTTT. Translation gives CSARPSGTGELFF.